Listed here are 26 T cell receptor beta chains from one sample, sequenced in a study of cytomegalovirus exposure and HLA in healthy donors. PCR employed 60 Vbeta and 13 Jbeta primers. Data came from immunoSEQ multiplex PCR; TCRdb stores just in-frame clones and leaves some out. This sample yields 150,000 to 200,000 clones, of which 65% to 75% are seen a single time; roughly 2.5% belongs to the top ten. Sequenced sample: PBMCs. The receptors stem from a human donor in good health.

V and J are TRBV27 and TRBJ2-5; 9 bases align to TRBD2. CDR1 MNHEY and CDR2 SMNVEV come from the germline V gene (reference sequence). V shed 2 bases and J 1 base; nucleotides not matched to a gene: 2. The CDR3 totals 15 residues. CDR3 nucleotide sequence: TGTGCCAGCAGTTTAAAGCGGGGGGCCCAAGAGACCCAGTACTTC. It specifies CASSLKRGAQETQYF.

The J gene is TRBJ2-2, the V gene TRBV7-9, with D maybe TRBD1 (5 bases). The V end lost 6 bases, the J end lost 0 bases, and 17 bases lay between the germline ends. CDR1 and CDR2 (germline): SEHNR, FQNEAQ (reference sequence). This CDR3 is built from 17 residues. The CDR3 spells CASRFPLPDTNTGELFF. CDR3 DNA sequence: TGTGCCAGCAGATTCCCTTTACCGGACACGAACACCGGGGAGCTGTTTTTT.

The chain couples TRBV18 to TRBJ1-1, with no clear D. V was pared by 3 bases and J by 2 bases, with 7 bases between. Germline lookup yields CDR1 KGHSH and CDR2 LQKENI. The length of the CDR3 is 13 residues. CDR3 DNA sequence: TGTGCCAGCTCACCCAGACAAAACACTGAAGCTTTCTTT. This codes for CASSPRQNTEAFF.

The V gene is TRBV5-6, the J gene TRBJ2-5; 14 nucleotides align to TRBD2. V gave up 0 bases and J gave up 7 bases; unmatched junction bases: 5. The CDR3 has 16 residues. The germline V gene encodes CDR1 SGHDT and CDR2 YYEEEE. CDR3 region: CASSLVTSGGAGTQYF. The DNA of the CDR3 is TGTGCCAGCAGCTTGGTGACTAGCGGGGGGGCTGGGACCCAGTACTTC. Full variable domain (remainder filled in from reference TRBV5-6 and TRBJ2-5): DAGVTQSPTHLIKTRGQQVTLRCSPKSGHDTVSWYQQALGQGPQFIFQYYEEEERQRGNFPDRFSGHQFPNYSSELNVNALLLGDSALYLCASSLVTSGGAGTQYFGPGTRLLVL.

The J gene is TRBJ1-4, the V gene TRBV2; 7 bases agree with TRBD1. Germline CDR1 SNHLY, CDR2 FYNNEI. The length of the CDR3 is 13 residues. Trimming removed 6 bases from V and 8 bases from J; junction bases left unmatched: 6. DNA of the CDR3: TGTGCCAGCAGGGCGCAGGGGGACGAAAAACTGTTTTTT. Translated, it gives CASRAQGDEKLFF.

This clone was found a few times. The junction departs from the called germline gene at one end, perhaps through a read error. J is TRBJ1-2 and V is TRBV7-9, with D perhaps matching TRBD1 (5 bases). Germline V gives CDR1 SEHNR, CDR2 FQNEAQ (reference sequence). This CDR3 region has 13 residues. As DNA, the CDR3 is TGTTCCAGCAGCCTGGACATTAACTATGGCTACACCTTC. It specifies CSSSLDINYGYTF.

V is TRBV18 and J is TRBJ2-2; 10 positions match TRBD1. Germline V gene lookup returns CDR1 KGHSH and CDR2 LQKENI. J gave up 4 bases and V 8 bases, and 10 bases lay outside the gene matches. The CDR3 contains 16 residues. This CDR3 reads CASTNRQGASTGELFF. CDR3 nucleotide sequence: TGTGCCAGCACCAATAGACAGGGGGCGAGCACCGGGGAGCTGTTTTTT.

The rearrangement uses TRBV7-8 and TRBJ1-1, with 8 positions matching TRBD1. The CDR3 extends over 16 amino acids. The V and J ends lost 0 bases and 1 base, in that order; junction bases with no gene match: 4. Germline V lookup: CDR1 SGHVS, CDR2 FQNEAQ. As DNA, the CDR3 is TGTGCCAGCAGCTTAGCCCTCGACAGGGGGAACACTGAAGCTTTCTTT. Translated, it gives CASSLALDRGNTEAFF.

This clone has only a few counts. This chain joins TRBV4-1 and TRBJ1-6; perhaps TRBD1 as D (6 bases). CDR1 and CDR2 from the germline V gene are MGHRA and YSYEKL. This CDR3 region has 18 residues. Deletions cut 4 bases from V and 7 bases from J, with 23 bases between. In DNA form, the CDR3 reads TGCGCCAGCAGCCTCAGATTCGGGGCGACAGGACCCAATTCACCCCTCCACTTT. Its translation: CASSLRFGATGPNSPLHF.

The rearrangement links TRBV11-2 to TRBJ1-1, with unresolved D. Trimming left V 5 bases short and J 0 bases short, with 10 bases between. CDR1 is SGHAT, CDR2 FQNNGV, per germline. The CDR3 contains 14 residues. The CDR3 protein is CASSLGSMNTEAFF. The CDR3 nucleotides are TGTGCCAGCAGCCTGGGTAGCATGAACACTGAAGCTTTCTTT.

The chain joins TRBV5-3 to TRBJ2-2; tentative D call: TRBD2 (6 bases). TRBV5-3 is labeled an ORF, and its function is uncertain. CDR3 length: 20 amino acids. The V and J ends lost 0 bases and 5 bases respectively, with 26 bases between them. This CDR3 is CARSLAVMGGAGRFTGELFF. The CDR3, as DNA: TGTGCCAGAAGCTTGGCAGTGATGGGTGGCGCAGGGAGGTTTACCGGGGAGCTGTTTTTT.

There are a few counts of this clone. The rearrangement joins TRBV9 to TRBJ2-4; a weak D match, TRBD1 (6 bases). Germline V CDR1 and CDR2: SGDLS, YYNGEE. V was trimmed by 0 bases and J by 8 bases, leaving 27 bases between them. This CDR3 contains 19 residues. In nucleotides, the CDR3 is TGTGCCAGCAGCGTAGGTTTGGGAGCAGGGACAAAATTACGGGACATTCAGTACTTC. It encodes CASSVGLGAGTKLRDIQYF.

The chain is built from TRBV7-6 and TRBJ2-3; D is unclear. CDR3 length: 13 amino acids. The V and J ends lost 5 bases and 9 bases respectively, with 15 bases between them. Germline V lookup: CDR1 SGHVS, CDR2 FNYEAQ. The CDR3 sequence is CASSPGWVGTQYF. CDR3 bases: TGTGCCAGCAGCCCAGGCTGGGTTGGGACGCAGTATTTT.

V is TRBV5-4 and J is TRBJ2-1, with TRBD1 matching over 9 bases. V trimming: 6 bases; J trimming: 6 bases; junction bases outside the gene matches: 4. The CDR3 loop spans 13 amino acids. Per germline, CDR1 SGHNT and CDR2 YYREEE (reference sequence). CDR3: CASKGQGTNEQFF. The CDR3 nucleotides read TGTGCCAGCAAGGGACAGGGAACCAATGAGCAGTTCTTC.

This clone was seen just once. The chain combines TRBV2 with TRBJ2-7, with D possibly matching TRBD1 (5 bases). The length of the CDR3 is 12 residues. The germline V gene has CDR1 SNHLY and CDR2 FYNNEI. Between the trimmed V and J ends, which lost 5 bases and 3 bases, there was a span of 8 bases. DNA of the CDR3: TGTGCCAGCAGTTTAACAGGCTACGAGCAGTACTTC. It is translated as CASSLTGYEQYF.

The chain's CDR3 is CASSRGLADYTGELFF. For the CDR3, the DNA is TGTGCCAGTAGTAGGGGACTAGCGGACTACACCGGGGAGCTGTTTTTT. This chain uses TRBV19 with TRBJ2-2, with 11 bases aligning to TRBD2. Germline values: CDR1 LNHDA, CDR2 SQIVND (reference sequence). V shed 4 bases and J 3 bases; nucleotides not matched to a gene: 4. The CDR3 loop spans 16 amino acids.

The V and J genes are TRBV2 and TRBJ2-2, with TRBD2 matching over 7 bases. Trimming took 0 bases from V and 5 from J; bases not matched to a gene: 12. This CDR3 has 18 amino acids. The germline gives CDR1 SNHLY, CDR2 FYNNEI. CDR3 protein: CASSEAGGGYVVTGELFF. The CDR3 region has the DNA TGTGCCAGCAGTGAAGCGGGGGGGGGTTACGTTGTAACCGGGGAGCTGTTTTTT.

The rearrangement links TRBV5-4 to TRBJ2-3; 9 nucleotides align to TRBD1. The CDR3 runs to 16 residues. The germline CDR1 and CDR2 sequences are SGHNT and YYREEE (reference sequence). Unmatched junction bases numbered 12, after V lost 4 bases and J lost 6 bases. DNA for the CDR3: TGTGCCAGCAGCCACGGACGAAACGGACAGGGGGATACGCAGTATTTT. Translating it yields CASSHGRNGQGDTQYF.

This clone was counted a single time. The chain carries TRBV5-6 and TRBJ2-1; D ambiguous. V was clipped by 1 base and J by 0 bases, with 8 bases between them. CDR1 and CDR2 (germline): SGHDT, YYEEEE. This CDR3 is 15 amino acids long. The CDR3 protein is CASSLQQSSYNEQFF. The DNA for the CDR3 is TGTGCCAGCAGCTTGCAACAGAGCTCCTACAATGAGCAGTTCTTC. The entire variable domain, with the rest obtained from reference TRBV5-6 and TRBJ2-1, is as follows: DAGVTQSPTHLIKTRGQQVTLRCSPKSGHDTVSWYQQALGQGPQFIFQYYEEEERQRGNFPDRFSGHQFPNYSSELNVNALLLGDSALYLCASSLQQSSYNEQFFGPGTRLTVL.

This rearrangement joins TRBV7-6 to TRBJ1-2; 7 nucleotides agree with TRBD1. This CDR3 has 14 amino acids. CDR1 SGHVS and CDR2 FNYEAQ come from the germline V gene. V shed 5 bases and J 6 bases; nucleotides not matched to a gene: 9. The CDR3 bases are TGTGCCAGCAGCCACCAGACAGGGTATGATGGCTACACCTTC. The encoded protein is CASSHQTGYDGYTF.

This chain uses TRBV11-3 with TRBJ2-5; 9 bases line up with TRBD1. J lost 4 bases, V lost 4 bases, and 7 bases had no gene match. The CDR3 length is 15 residues. The germline V gene has CDR1 SGHNT and CDR2 YENEEA. CDR3 DNA sequence: TGTGCCAGCAGCTCCCACAGGGGGCCTAGAGAGACCCAGTACTTC. Its translation is CASSSHRGPRETQYF.

The CDR3 DNA sequence: TGTGCCAGCAGCTTCCACCGGGGGGGAAGGATCGGCTCCTACGAGCAGTACTTC. Translated: CASSFHRGGRIGSYEQYF. The chain recombines TRBV7-9 with TRBJ2-7; 8 nucleotides line up with TRBD2. Germline lookup yields CDR1 SEHNR and CDR2 FQNEAQ (reference sequence). There are 18 residues in the CDR3. Trimming took 3 bases from V and 0 from J; bases not matched to a gene: 13.

The chain uses TRBV10-2 and TRBJ2-5; the D gene is possibly TRBD2 (7 bases). The V and J ends lost 2 bases and 5 bases respectively, with 24 bases between them. This CDR3 is 18 amino acids long. Looked up from germline, CDR1 is WSHSY and CDR2 is SAAADI. CDR3 DNA sequence: TGCGCCAGCAGTGAGATCATCTGGGCGGGGGCGATAGGGGAGACCCAGTACTTC. Amino acids: CASSEIIWAGAIGETQYF.

V usage is TRBV5-8 and J usage is TRBJ2-5; TRBD1 matches 11 bases. Unmatched junction bases numbered 14, after V lost 2 bases and J lost 2 bases. The germline gives CDR1 SGHTS, CDR2 YDEGEE. The CDR3 totals 19 residues. In nucleotides, the CDR3 is TGTGCCAGCAGCTTAATCTATAGCCTGGACAGGGGGCTACAAGAGACCCAGTACTTC. This encodes CASSLIYSLDRGLQETQYF.

The V and J genes are TRBV27 and TRBJ1-1; TRBD1 agrees at 12 bases. The CDR3 extends over 16 amino acids. In germline, CDR1 is MNHEY, CDR2 SMNVEV (reference sequence). V dropped 2 bases and J dropped 10; count of bases not matched to a gene: 11. In DNA, the CDR3 is TGTGCCAGCAGTTTAACTTCGGGACAGGGGGCAATATTAGCTTTCTTT. Protein sequence: CASSLTSGQGAILAFF.

This chain uses TRBV5-1 with TRBJ2-7, with TRBD2 matching 7 bases. The trim removed 0 bases at V and 0 bases at J, leaving 6 bases unmatched. The CDR3 sequence is 16 residues long. Per the germline V gene, CDR1 is SGHRS and CDR2 is YFSETQ. In nucleotides, the CDR3 is TGCGCCAGCAGCTTGGCCCTCGGGGGGAACTCCTACGAGCAGTACTTC. It is translated as CASSLALGGNSYEQYF. The full variable domain, rest sourced from reference TRBV5-1 and TRBJ2-7, is KAGVTQTPRYLIKTRGQQVTLSCSPISGHRSVSWYQQTPGQGLQFLFEYFSETQRNKGNFPGRFSGRQFSNSRSEMNVSTLELGDSALYLCASSLALGGNSYEQYFGPGTRLTVT.